One TCR beta chain is described in this entry. The antigen is unknown. During its preparation, the TCRbeta library received unique molecular identifiers. TCRdb re-called the PCR reads through MiXCR, storing one row per CDR3 protein. The sample includes about 300,000 distinct CDR3 sequences, almost 8% of them seen just once. This record belongs to a study of T-cell reconstitution after alpha-beta-depleted transplantation in children. Overall study results and limits: Among T cells one year after transplant, newly produced cells accounted for most counts and diversity.

Looked up from germline, CDR1 is SGHKS and CDR2 is YYEKEE (reference sequence). Trimming left V 4 bases short and J 2 bases short, with 11 bases between. The CDR3 runs to 14 residues. This chain joins TRBV5-5 and TRBJ2-3; a possible D gene is TRBD1 (5 bases). This TCR was sampled from a female patient aged 2-10 years who had a stem cell transplant for Fanconi anemia, so the T cells may come from the graft donor. Here the sequenced sample was peripheral blood, taken 360 days after TCRalphabeta/CD19-depleted stem cell transplant. CDR3 DNA: TGTGCCAGCAGCCCCTCAGGGAACACAGATACGCAGTATTTT. As protein: CASSPSGNTDTQYF.